The rows below give T cell receptor beta chains drawn from one sample of a study of blood T cell repertoires in COVID-19. Using immunoSEQ multiplex PCR, the repertoire was profiled, and TCRdb retains in-frame clones only, with some absent. The sample includes about 190,000 clones, about 88% of them seen just once. Specimen: PBMCs or T cells enriched from blood (not recorded which). The receptors stem from a woman younger than 45 who had recovered from COVID-19. Each CDR3 is given with its conserved first and last residue. Fields, in order: CDR3 protein, CDR3 DNA, V gene, clone size, J gene, D gene. The D gene is left open where the match is weak. Rows give clone size only sometimes, using once, few, many, or a class for an expanded clone.

CDR3: CAISDRDRLATTIYF
DNA: TGTGCCATCAGTGATCGGGACAGGCTGGCCACCACCATATATTTT
V: TRBV10-3
size: .
J: TRBJ1-3
D: TRBD1

CDR3: CASSEWTGSPSTPGANVLTF
DNA: TGTGCCAGCAGTGAGTGGACAGGGAGCCCTAGTACCCCTGGGGCCAACGTCCTGACTTTC
V: TRBV6-1
size: .
J: TRBJ2-6
D: TRBD1

CDR3: CASSWGGTNTEAFF
DNA: TGCGCCAGCAGCTGGGGGGGTACGAACACTGAAGCTTTCTTT
V: TRBV5-1
size: .
J: TRBJ1-1
D: .

CDR3: CASSFGSGLAGTDTQYF
DNA: TGTGCCAGCAGCTTCGGTTCCGGACTAGCGGGGACAGATACGCAGTATTTT
V: TRBV7-3
size: .
J: TRBJ2-3
D: TRBD2

CDR3: CASSYSQMNTEAFF
DNA: TGTGCCAGCAGTTATAGCCAGATGAACACTGAAGCTTTCTTT
V: TRBV6-5
size: .
J: TRBJ1-1
D: .

CDR3: CASSDYSGGADTQYF
DNA: TGTGCCAGCAGTGACTATAGCGGGGGGGCAGATACGCAGTATTTT
V: TRBV2
size: .
J: TRBJ2-3
D: TRBD2

CDR3: CASIYGLANYGYTF
DNA: TGTGCCAGCATATACGGTTTAGCTAACTATGGCTACACCTTC
V: TRBV6-5
size: once
J: TRBJ1-2
D: .

CDR3: CASSRDRTSGSETQYF
DNA: TGTGCCAGCAGCCGCGACCGGACTAGCGGGAGTGAGACCCAGTACTTC
V: TRBV4-2
size: .
J: TRBJ2-5
D: TRBD2

CDR3: CASSWGGTSGSYEQYF
DNA: TGTGCCAGCAGCTGGGGGGGGACTAGCGGGAGTTACGAGCAGTACTTC
V: TRBV28
size: .
J: TRBJ2-7
D: TRBD2

CDR3: CASSIWTDQDTQYF
DNA: TGTGCCAGCAGCATCTGGACAGACCAAGATACGCAGTATTTT
V: TRBV7-2
size: .
J: TRBJ2-3
D: .

CDR3: CASSPAREAFF
DNA: TGTGCCAGCAGCCCCGCTAGGGAAGCTTTCTTT
V: TRBV7-8
size: .
J: TRBJ1-1
D: .

CDR3: CASSVAPQGAGTEAFF
DNA: TGTGCCAGCAGCGTAGCCCCACAGGGGGCAGGTACTGAAGCTTTCTTT
V: TRBV9
size: .
J: TRBJ1-1
D: TRBD1

CDR3: CASSFPGRNTEAFF
DNA: TGTGCCAGCAGCTTCCCAGGGCGGAACACTGAAGCTTTCTTT
V: TRBV5-5
size: once
J: TRBJ1-1
D: .

CDR3: CSVEGTGGLYEQYF
DNA: TGCAGCGTTGAGGGGACAGGGGGCTTATACGAGCAGTACTTC
V: TRBV29-1
size: .
J: TRBJ2-7
D: TRBD1

CDR3: CASSYWRGMTDTQYF
DNA: TGTGCCAGCAGTTACTGGCGGGGGATGACAGATACGCAGTATTTT
V: TRBV6-5
size: .
J: TRBJ2-3
D: TRBD2

CDR3: CASRMRGGTGELFF
DNA: TGTGCCAGCAGAATGCGCGGAGGAACCGGGGAGCTGTTTTTT
V: TRBV6-5
size: .
J: TRBJ2-2
D: .

CDR3: CAWRPPGWNSPLHF
DNA: TGTGCCTGGCGGCCGCCAGGGTGGAATTCACCCCTCCACTTT
V: TRBV30
size: .
J: TRBJ1-6
D: .

CDR3: CASSVGGSGRGIDEQFF
DNA: TGTGCCAGCAGCGTAGGAGGTAGCGGGAGGGGGATCGATGAGCAGTTCTTC
V: TRBV9
size: .
J: TRBJ2-1
D: TRBD2

CDR3: CAISEVVSSGNTIYF
DNA: TGTGCCATCAGTGAGGTGGTGAGCTCTGGAAACACCATATATTTT
V: TRBV10-3
size: .
J: TRBJ1-3
D: .

CDR3: CASSQSGVRNTIYF
DNA: TGCGCCAGCAGCCAATCGGGAGTTCGAAACACCATATATTTT
V: TRBV4-1
size: .
J: TRBJ1-3
D: .

CDR3: CASSLGEIIAKNIQYF
DNA: TGCGCCAGCAGCTTGGGGGAGATTATAGCCAAAAACATTCAGTACTTC
V: TRBV5-1
size: few
J: TRBJ2-4
D: .

CDR3: CASSLRDRGLVETQYF
DNA: TGTGCCAGCAGCCTCCGGGACAGGGGGCTCGTAGAGACCCAGTACTTC
V: TRBV4-2
size: .
J: TRBJ2-5
D: TRBD1

CDR3: CASSPPIGQGRPLHF
DNA: TGTGCCAGCAGTCCCCCGATAGGACAGGGGCGGCCCCTCCACTTT
V: TRBV6-6
size: .
J: TRBJ1-6
D: TRBD1

CDR3: CASSLWSRRGRETQYF
DNA: TGTGCCAGCAGTTTATGGTCAAGACGGGGAAGAGAGACCCAGTACTTC
V: TRBV28
size: few
J: TRBJ2-5
D: .

CDR3: CASSRSQGGNEKLFF
DNA: TGCGCCAGCAGCCGCAGTCAGGGGGGTAATGAAAAACTGTTTTTT
V: TRBV4-1
size: .
J: TRBJ1-4
D: TRBD1

CDR3: CSVEERGQGVTDTQYF
DNA: TGCAGCGTTGAAGAACGTGGGCAGGGGGTCACAGATACGCAGTATTTT
V: TRBV29-1
size: once
J: TRBJ2-3
D: TRBD1

CDR3: CASSERNGQGSSRTEAFF
DNA: TGTGCCAGCAGCGAGCGGAATGGACAGGGGTCCTCGCGGACTGAAGCTTTCTTT
V: TRBV9
size: .
J: TRBJ1-1
D: TRBD1

CDR3: CASSWWDSPTYEQYF
DNA: TGTGCCAGCAGCTGGTGGGACAGCCCAACCTACGAGCAGTACTTC
V: TRBV5-4
size: .
J: TRBJ2-7
D: TRBD1

CDR3: CASSPTGRDRGRKNTEAFF
DNA: TGTGCCAGTAGTCCTACCGGTCGGGACAGGGGCAGGAAGAACACTGAAGCTTTCTTT
V: TRBV19
size: few
J: TRBJ1-1
D: TRBD1

CDR3: CASSLSSGNYGYTF
DNA: TGTGCCAGCAGCTTATCATCGGGGAACTATGGCTACACCTTC
V: TRBV7-2
size: .
J: TRBJ1-2
D: .

CDR3: CATSERTGLQETQYF
DNA: TGTGCCACCAGTGAACGGACAGGACTTCAAGAGACCCAGTACTTC
V: TRBV24-1
size: .
J: TRBJ2-5
D: TRBD1

CDR3: CASSLRTGLGNTIYF
DNA: TGTGCCAGCAGCTTACGTACAGGGCTTGGAAACACCATATATTTT
V: TRBV11-2
size: .
J: TRBJ1-3
D: .

CDR3: CASSPNKGGAFF
DNA: TGTGCCAGCTCACCAAACAAAGGGGGAGCTTTCTTT
V: TRBV18
size: .
J: TRBJ1-1
D: .

CDR3: CASSSLAGMPSYEQYF
DNA: TGTGCCAGTAGTTCCCTAGCGGGCATGCCCTCCTACGAGCAGTACTTC
V: TRBV19
size: .
J: TRBJ2-7
D: TRBD2

CDR3: CAIRGGQETQYF
DNA: TGTGCCATCAGAGGGGGACAAGAGACCCAGTACTTC
V: TRBV10-3
size: .
J: TRBJ2-5
D: .

CDR3: CASSQELAVYNEQFF
DNA: TGTGCCAGCAGCCAAGAACTAGCGGTATACAATGAGCAGTTCTTC
V: TRBV3-1/TRBV3-2
size: .
J: TRBJ2-1
D: TRBD2

CDR3: CASSADISETQETQYF
DNA: TGCGCCAGCAGCGCAGACATCTCCGAGACCCAAGAGACCCAGTACTTC
V: TRBV5-1
size: .
J: TRBJ2-5
D: .

CDR3: CASGLGQGNTDTQYF
DNA: TGTGCTAGTGGCCTGGGACAGGGAAACACAGATACGCAGTATTTT
V: TRBV12-5
size: .
J: TRBJ2-3
D: TRBD1

CDR3: CATSIGGLVSPEQFF
DNA: TGTGCCACCAGCATTGGAGGACTAGTTTCTCCTGAGCAGTTCTTC
V: TRBV15
size: .
J: TRBJ2-1
D: TRBD2

CDR3: CASSVQGWGETQYF
DNA: TGCGCCAGCAGCGTACAGGGGTGGGGAGAGACCCAGTACTTC
V: TRBV5-1
size: .
J: TRBJ2-5
D: TRBD1

CDR3: CASSPQRINYGYTF
DNA: TGTGCCAGCTCACCACAGCGGATTAACTATGGCTACACCTTC
V: TRBV18
size: .
J: TRBJ1-2
D: .

CDR3: CASSLGAGGTEAFF
DNA: TGTGCCAGCAGCTTGGGGGCGGGTGGGACTGAAGCTTTCTTT
V: TRBV5-5
size: .
J: TRBJ1-1
D: .

CDR3: CASSQQGAGTEAFF
DNA: TGTGCCAGCAGCCAACAGGGGGCAGGAACTGAAGCTTTCTTT
V: TRBV3-1/TRBV3-2
size: .
J: TRBJ1-1
D: TRBD1

CDR3: CASSETGGAKTEAFF
DNA: TGTGCCAGCAGTGAGACAGGGGGCGCAAAAACTGAAGCTTTCTTT
V: TRBV7-3
size: .
J: TRBJ1-1
D: TRBD1

CDR3: CASSSYSGTSGIYNEQFF
DNA: TGTGCCAGCAGTTCGTATTCCGGGACTAGCGGAATCTACAATGAGCAGTTCTTC
V: TRBV27
size: .
J: TRBJ2-1
D: TRBD2

CDR3: CASSLFGGFSEQFF
DNA: TGTGCCAGCAGCTTGTTCGGGGGGTTCAGTGAGCAGTTCTTC
V: TRBV5-4
size: .
J: TRBJ2-1
D: TRBD2

CDR3: CAWRSTGFNYGYTF
DNA: TGTGCCTGGAGGTCGACAGGGTTCAACTATGGCTACACCTTC
V: TRBV30
size: .
J: TRBJ1-2
D: TRBD1

CDR3: CASSSRDSPNSPLHF
DNA: TGTGCCAGCAGCTCCCGGGACAGTCCCAATTCACCCCTCCACTTT
V: TRBV7-2
size: .
J: TRBJ1-6
D: TRBD1